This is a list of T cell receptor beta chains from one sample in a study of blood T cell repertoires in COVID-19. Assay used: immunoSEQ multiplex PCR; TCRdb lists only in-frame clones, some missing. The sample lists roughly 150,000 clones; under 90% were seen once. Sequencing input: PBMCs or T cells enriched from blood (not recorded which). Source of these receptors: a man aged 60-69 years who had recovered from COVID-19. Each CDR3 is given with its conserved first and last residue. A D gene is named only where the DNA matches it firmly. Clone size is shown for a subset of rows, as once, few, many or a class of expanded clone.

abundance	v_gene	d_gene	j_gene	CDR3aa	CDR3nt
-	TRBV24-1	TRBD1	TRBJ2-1	CATSEPPGQGYNEQFF	TGTGCCACCAGTGAACCCCCGGGACAGGGGTACAATGAGCAGTTCTTC
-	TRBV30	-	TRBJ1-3	CAGKGAGNTIYF	TGTGCCGGCAAGGGGGCTGGAAACACCATATATTTT
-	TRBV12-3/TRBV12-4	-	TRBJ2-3	CASSSASRDTQYF	TGTGCCAGCAGCTCCGCTAGCCGAGATACGCAGTATTTT
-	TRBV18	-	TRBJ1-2	CASSFSDGYTF	TGTGCCAGCTCGTTCAGCGATGGCTACACCTTC
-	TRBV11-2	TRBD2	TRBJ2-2	CASSLVGGSRAGELFF	TGTGCCAGCAGCTTAGTAGGCGGGAGTAGGGCCGGGGAGCTGTTTTTT
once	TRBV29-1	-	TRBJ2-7	CSVLAGRGLASYEQYF	TGCAGCGTGTTGGCGGGGCGAGGGCTAGCTTCTTACGAGCAGTACTTC
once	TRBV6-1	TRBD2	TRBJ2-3	CASSVLLSGGASDTQYF	TGTGCCAGCAGTGTCTTACTTAGCGGGGGGGCCTCAGATACGCAGTATTTT
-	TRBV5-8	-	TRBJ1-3	CASSFTGSGNTIYF	TGTGCCAGCAGCTTTACAGGGTCTGGAAACACCATATATTTT
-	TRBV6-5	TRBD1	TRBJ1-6	CASRRQGARSPLHF	TGTGCCAGCAGACGACAGGGCGCTAGGTCACCCCTCCACTTT
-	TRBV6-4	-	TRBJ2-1	CASRSDPLGPNEQFF	TGTGCCAGCAGATCCGACCCCCTGGGCCCAAATGAGCAGTTCTTC
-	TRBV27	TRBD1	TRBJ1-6	CASSSPGTGGDNSPLHF	TGTGCCAGCAGTTCCCCCGGGACAGGGGGGGATAATTCACCCCTCCACTTT
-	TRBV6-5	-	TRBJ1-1	CASSYAGVNTEAFF	TGTGCCAGCAGTTATGCAGGCGTCAACACTGAAGCTTTCTTT
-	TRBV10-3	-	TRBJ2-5	CAISSAPGETQYF	TGTGCCATCAGTTCAGCGCCGGGGGAGACCCAGTACTTC
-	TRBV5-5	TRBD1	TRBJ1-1	CASSLVVGTGNTEAFF	TGTGCCAGCAGCTTGGTAGTTGGGACAGGGAACACTGAAGCTTTCTTT
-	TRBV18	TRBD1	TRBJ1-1	CASSPGTGGFTEAFF	TGTGCCAGCTCACCGGGCACAGGGGGTTTCACTGAAGCTTTCTTT
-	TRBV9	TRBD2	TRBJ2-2	CASSASGRANTGELFF	TGTGCCAGCAGCGCAAGCGGGAGAGCGAACACCGGGGAGCTGTTTTTT
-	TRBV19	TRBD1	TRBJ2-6	CASSFGQAYFLSGANVLTF	TGTGCCAGTAGTTTCGGACAGGCATACTTTCTCTCTGGGGCCAACGTCCTGACTTTC
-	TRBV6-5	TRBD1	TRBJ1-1	CASSRGGTAFF	TGTGCCAGCAGCCGAGGGGGCACAGCTTTCTTT
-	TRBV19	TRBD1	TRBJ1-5	CASQPGQSRQPQHF	TGTGCCAGTCAACCGGGACAGTCGCGTCAGCCCCAGCATTTT
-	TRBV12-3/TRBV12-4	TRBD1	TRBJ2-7	CASSSKTGVEQYF	TGTGCCAGCAGTTCAAAGACAGGGGTCGAGCAGTACTTC
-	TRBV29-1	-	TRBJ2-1	CSVLSGGALDEQFF	TGCAGCGTTCTGAGTGGGGGGGCCTTAGATGAGCAGTTCTTC
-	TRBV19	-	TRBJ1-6	CASSGGLRNSPLHF	TGTGCCAGCAGCGGGGGGCTCCGGAATTCACCCCTCCACTTT
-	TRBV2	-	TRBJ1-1	CASSVGHANTEAFF	TGTGCCAGCAGTGTGGGACACGCGAACACTGAAGCTTTCTTT
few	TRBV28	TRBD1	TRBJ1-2	CASSLYPDRDYGYTF	TGTGCCAGCAGTTTATACCCCGACAGGGACTATGGCTACACCTTC
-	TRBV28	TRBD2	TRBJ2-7	CASSLLSSGPHYEQYF	TGTGCCAGCAGTTTATTATCTAGCGGGCCCCACTACGAGCAGTACTTC